This TCR beta chain was identified during a study of metastatic and nonmetastatic thyroid tumors. Study-level background: Across peripheral blood and tumor or nodule tissue samples taken from malignant and benign thyroid patients, the repertoires were compared with one another.

Authors' analysis steps: It was from CDR3 differences across clinicopathological groups that a distant-metastasis classifier for papillary thyroid cancer was built. With MiXCR, TCRdb reprocessed the PCR reads. The V and J calls, along with clone size, are taken from TCRdb and not from the paper's own processing. The table has about 39,000 clones, around 20% seen once. The germline V gene encodes CDR1 SGHRS and CDR2 YFSETQ. The germline V and J ends were trimmed by 0 bases and 0 bases, with 7 bases remaining between them. This CDR3 region has 14 residues. No treatment had been given to any patient before thyroid surgery.

The receptor was isolated from a female donor with papillary thyroid cancer or a benign thyroid nodule (not recorded which). Some clones in this sample may be carry-over from other donors' samples. Input material: blood. V gene TRBV5-1 combines with J gene TRBJ2-7, with D hard to call. CDR3 DNA sequence: TGCGCCAGCAGCTTGGTTGCTTCCTCCTACGAGCAGTACTTC. Translation: CASSLVASSYEQYF.